This TCR beta chain was found in a study of blood T cell repertoires in COVID-19. This CDR3 comprises 15 residues. Between the trimmed V and J ends, which lost 3 bases and 1 base, there was a span of 14 bases. The germline V gene has CDR1 SGHNT and CDR2 YYREEE (reference sequence). In its sample, this clone was seen a few times. Method: immunoSEQ multiplex PCR; TCRdb's copy keeps in-frame clones and lacks some. The sample lists roughly 250,000 clones; approximately 90% were seen once. This chain links TRBV5-4 with TRBJ2-7; weak D call: TRBD2 (6 bases). The receptor's source is a woman in her thirties or forties with acute COVID-19. Sequenced input: PBMCs or T cells enriched from blood (not recorded which). Here the CDR3 reads CASSSGGNPSYEQYF. CDR3 DNA sequence: TGTGCCAGCAGCTCAGGCGGGAACCCATCCTACGAGCAGTACTTC.